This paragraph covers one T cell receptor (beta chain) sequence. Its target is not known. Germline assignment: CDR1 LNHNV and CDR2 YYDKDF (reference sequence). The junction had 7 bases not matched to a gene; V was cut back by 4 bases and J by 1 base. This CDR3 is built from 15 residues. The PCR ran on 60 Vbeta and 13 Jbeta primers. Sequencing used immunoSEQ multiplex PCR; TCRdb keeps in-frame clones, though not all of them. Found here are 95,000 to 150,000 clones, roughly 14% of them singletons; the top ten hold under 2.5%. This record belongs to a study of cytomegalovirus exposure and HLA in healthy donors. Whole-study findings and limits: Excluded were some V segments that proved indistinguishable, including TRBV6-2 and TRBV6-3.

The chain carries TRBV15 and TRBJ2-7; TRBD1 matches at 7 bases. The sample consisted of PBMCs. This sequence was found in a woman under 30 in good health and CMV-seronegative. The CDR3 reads CATSTRQGRSYEQYF. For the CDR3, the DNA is TGTGCCACCAGCACCCGACAGGGAAGATCCTACGAGCAGTACTTC.